These T cell receptor beta chains were read from a single sample in a study of chemoradiotherapy in HPV16-positive cancers. The protocol was immunoSEQ multiplex PCR, while the TCRdb copy is restricted to in-frame clones and leaves out a portion. This sample has some 9,800 clones, with 91% found just once. The sample was blood, taken from a patient who underwent chemoradiotherapy. These receptors all stem from a human donor with HPV-associated anogenital cancer. Both conserved end residues are part of each CDR3. D genes are given only for firm matches.

TRBV4-1,TRBJ1-4,NA,TGCGCCAGCAGCCAAGATCCCGGCAATGAAAAACTGTTTTTT,CASSQDPGNEKLFF
TRBV30,TRBJ1-6,NA,TGTGCCTGGACCCCGGACGGTGGCTCCTATAATTCACCCCTCCACTTT,CAWTPDGGSYNSPLHF
TRBV2,TRBJ1-6,NA,TGTGCCAGCAGTGAAGCGCTTCGGGTGGGGGGCTCCTATAATTCACCCCTCCACTTT,CASSEALRVGGSYNSPLHF
TRBV9,TRBJ1-5,TRBD1,TGTGCCAGCAGCGTAACAGGGGGGGAAAGTCAGCCCCAGCATTTT,CASSVTGGESQPQHF
TRBV5-6,TRBJ2-1,TRBD2,TGTGCCAGCAGCTTGGAATCGGGGGGGGGACCTTACAATGAGCAGTTCTTC,CASSLESGGGPYNEQFF
TRBV27,TRBJ1-2,NA,TGTGCCAGCCTGGCAGGGGAGGGTGGCTACACCTTC,CASLAGEGGYTF
TRBV30,TRBJ2-1,TRBD2,TGTGCCTGGAGGCGGGGGGCGAGCTCCTACAATGAGCAGTTCTTC,CAWRRGASSYNEQFF
TRBV29-1,TRBJ1-1,NA,TGCAGCGTTGTCGGTACAGCCCCTACTACTGAAGCTTTCTTT,CSVVGTAPTTEAFF
TRBV5-6,TRBJ2-7,NA,TGTGCCAGCAGCCTGGGGGGGCTTCACTACGAGCAGTACTTC,CASSLGGLHYEQYF
TRBV2,TRBJ1-2,TRBD1,TGTGCCAGCAGTGAAGGTCTAGGAGGGACAGGGGCCTATGGCTACACCTTC,CASSEGLGGTGAYGYTF